The 32 T cell receptor beta chains in this list originate from one sample, sequenced in a study of tumor and adjacent non-tumor tissue in lung cancer. A modified ARM-PCR protocol with three rounds of nested PCR amplified TCRbeta. Using its own MiXCR run on the multiplex PCR reads, TCRdb lists one record per CDR3 protein. The sample records about 60,000 distinct CDR3 sequences, roughly 60% being singletons. No cell sorting was done before RNA was extracted from the tissue. The normal lung tissue was taken more than 3 cm from the tumor edge. The sequencing sample was made of distant non-tumor lung tissue. All receptors derive from a man aged 70 or older with non-small cell lung cancer.

This clonotype was observed a few times. V usage is TRBV30 and J usage is TRBJ1-1; possible D gene TRBD1, 5 bases. The CDR3 is 16 amino acids. V was shortened by 0 bases and J by 0 bases, with 14 bases between the two germline ends. Germline V gene lookup returns CDR1 GTSNPN and CDR2 SVGIG (reference sequence). CDR3 nucleotide sequence: TGTGCCTGGAGTGTAATAGTAAGGGGTATGAACACTGAAGCTTTCTTT. This encodes CAWSVIVRGMNTEAFF.

In DNA, the CDR3 is TGCGCCAGCAGTGGGAAAGGATTGGACATCGGGGAGCTGTTTTTT. Translation gives CASSGKGLDIGELFF. V usage is TRBV10-1 and J usage is TRBJ2-2; weak D call: TRBD1 (5 bases). Germline V CDR1 and CDR2: WNHNN, SYGVQD (reference sequence). The V gene lost 4 bases and the J gene lost 7 bases, with 16 bases spanning the gap. The CDR3 length is 15 residues.

In this sample, this clonotype turned up a few times. The chain carries TRBV20-1 and TRBJ2-1; D not resolved. The CDR3 length is 13 residues. Trimming pared 3 bases from V and 0 bases from J, leaving 6 bases between. Looked up from germline, CDR1 is DFQATT and CDR2 is SNEGSKA (reference sequence). Here the CDR3 DNA reads TGCAGTGCTAGCGAGAGCTCCTACAATGAGCAGTTCTTC. This codes for CSASESSYNEQFF.

There are many counts of this clonotype. The CDR3 sequence is CATSLHSTDTQYF. The CDR3 nucleotides are TGTGCCACCAGCTTACATAGCACAGATACGCAGTATTTT. The chain links TRBV24-1 to TRBJ2-3; D not certain. Looked up from germline, CDR1 is KGHDR and CDR2 is SFDVKD. V was trimmed by 7 bases and J by 0 bases, leaving 7 bases between them. The CDR3 runs 13 residues.

This clonotype was observed at least ten times. The chain carries TRBV11-3 and TRBJ1-1; D ambiguous. Trimming removed 0 bases from V and 0 bases from J, with 2 bases in between. Germline loops: CDR1 SGHNT, CDR2 YENEEA. The CDR3 consists of 13 residues. The CDR3 here is CASSLEMNTEAFF. For the CDR3, the DNA is TGTGCCAGCAGCTTAGAGATGAACACTGAAGCTTTCTTT.

A remark on this clonotype: This CDR3 is missing its conserved last phenylalanine or tryptophan, likely due to a read error. This chain joins TRBV4-1 and TRBJ2-2; tentative D call: TRBD2 (7 bases). Germline values: CDR1 MGHRA, CDR2 YSYEKL. The CDR3 contains 17 residues. The CDR3 DNA reads TGCGCAAGCAGCCAATATCGAGCGGGGACAAACACCGGGGAGCTGTTTTTA. Protein product: CASSQYRAGTNTGELFL.

On this clonotype: A much larger clone is a single base away; this may be a read error. V and J are TRBV6-1 and TRBJ1-5; TRBD1 might be the D (5 bases). The CDR3 consists of 15 residues. V was clipped by 5 bases and J by 7 bases, with 18 bases between them. Germline CDR1 MNHNS, CDR2 SASEGT. The CDR3 loop reads CASSNGRGFGQPQHF. The CDR3, as DNA: TGTGCCAGCAGTAACGGGCGGGGGTTCGGGCAGCCCCAGCATTTT.

In this sample, this clonotype turned up a few times. This rearrangement joins TRBV24-1 to TRBJ2-7; D is undetermined. The CDR3 extends over 12 amino acids. Germline lookup yields CDR1 KGHDR and CDR2 SFDVKD. V lost 4 bases, J lost 10 bases, and 13 bases lay in between. CDR3 coding DNA: TGTGCCACCAGTGACCAAAAAGGCGATCAGTACTTC. Its protein is CATSDQKGDQYF.

For this clonotype: This may be a read error: a much more frequent sequence differs by one nucleotide. V usage is TRBV4-1 and J usage is TRBJ1-2; possible D gene TRBD1, 6 bases. The CDR3 has 17 residues. Per the germline V gene, CDR1 is MGHRA and CDR2 is YSYEKL. DNA of the CDR3: TGCGCCAGCAGCCAGGCTCACAGGGCCAACCATAACTTTGGCTACACCTTC. Translation gives CASSQAHRANHNFGYTF.

The CDR3: CAGIRGKEQYF. The CDR3 DNA reads as TGTGCCGGCATAAGAGGGAAAGAGCAGTACTTC. This chain links TRBV25-1 with TRBJ2-7; D perhaps matches TRBD2 (5 bases). The germline V gene has CDR1 MGHDK and CDR2 SYGVNS. With 11 bases removed from V and 7 bases from J, the gap between germline ends came to 15 bases. This CDR3 has 11 residues.

This clonotype appeared a few times. The rearrangement links TRBV6-5 to TRBJ2-1, with no clear D. Germline CDR1 reads MNHEY; CDR2 reads SVGAGI. Trimming cost V 2 bases and J 5 bases, with 13 bases left between them. CDR3 length equals 15 residues. The CDR3 DNA reads as TGTGCCAGCAGTTACCTGGCAGGTGGAAACAATGAGCAGTTCTTC. Protein sequence: CASSYLAGGNNEQFF.

This clonotype has a handful of counts. Being one base from a much bigger clone, this may be a read error. The rearrangement uses TRBV20-1 and TRBJ1-3, with TRBD1 matching over 9 bases. This CDR3 has 14 residues. Germline values: CDR1 DFQATT, CDR2 SNEGSKA (reference sequence). Written as DNA, the CDR3 is TGCGGTGCTAACAACAGGGGGCAGGGAAACACCATATATTTT. This gives the protein CGANNRGQGNTIYF.

Comment on this clonotype: One end of the junction does not line up with germline, which may come from a read error. This sequence joins TRBV29-1 and TRBJ2-7, with unresolved D. This CDR3 region has 16 residues. Per germline, CDR1 SQVTM and CDR2 ANQGSEA. As DNA, the CDR3 is TGCAGCTTTGAAGTACTATGGCACAGAAAGACCTGCGAGCAGTACTTC. It translates to CSFEVLWHRKTCEQYF.

The chain has TRBV11-2 and TRBJ2-2; TRBD2 is a possible D gene (6 bases). The CDR3 length is 13 residues. The germline V and J ends were trimmed by 4 bases and 6 bases, with 9 bases remaining between them. CDR1 and CDR2 from the germline V gene are SGHAT and FQNNGV. The CDR3 here is CASSSTGAGELFF. CDR3 coding DNA: TGTGCCAGCAGCTCAACGGGGGCCGGGGAGCTGTTTTTT.

This clonotype was seen ten or more times. The chain employs TRBV30 and TRBJ2-1; D may be TRBD1 (6 bases). Germline V CDR1 and CDR2: GTSNPN, SVGIG (reference sequence). The CDR3 sequence is 15 residues long. The germline V and J ends were trimmed by 1 base and 5 bases, with 15 bases remaining between them. The CDR3 sequence: CAWSASWAGDNEQFF. Here the CDR3 DNA reads TGTGCCTGGAGTGCCAGCTGGGCAGGGGACAATGAGCAGTTCTTC.

By share of the sample, this clonotype is large (0.1 to 1%). The chain carries TRBV6-2 or TRBV6-3 and TRBJ1-1; unclear D gene. The V gene's germline CDR1 is MNHEY and CDR2 SVGEGT. CDR3 length equals 14 residues. V lost 2 bases and J lost 3, with 10 bases in between. CDR3 DNA sequence: TGTGCCAGCAGTTACAAGGGCGCGGACACTGAAGCTTTCTTT. Translating gives CASSYKGADTEAFF.

Turning to this clonotype: A much larger clone lies one base from this, so it may be a read error. J is TRBJ2-7 and V is TRBV6-5, with 7 bases identical to TRBD2. The CDR3 runs to 15 residues. The V gene's germline CDR1 is MNHEY and CDR2 SVGAGI. CDR3 amino acids: CDSSSAVAGSYEQYF. The CDR3 DNA follows: TGTGACAGCAGCTCCGCTGTAGCGGGCTCCTACGAGCAGTACTTC.

This clonotype was seen at least ten times. This chain joins TRBV30 and TRBJ1-2; the match to TRBD1 covers 8 bases. Germline V gene data show CDR1 as GTSNPN and CDR2 as SVGIG (reference sequence). Trimming at V came to 3 bases and at J to 8 bases, leaving 11 bases not matched to a gene. This CDR3 contains 14 residues. CDR3 in amino acids: CAWRTAGGVGGYTF. The CDR3 nucleotides are TGTGCCTGGAGGACTGCAGGGGGCGTGGGAGGCTACACCTTC.

In the case of this clonotype: Germline is not matched at one junction end, which may reflect a read error. The chain uses TRBV6-1 and TRBJ2-5; D ambiguous. The CDR3 runs to 15 residues. Germline CDR1 is MNHNS and CDR2 is SASEGT. CDR3 sequence reads: CASSLLETSPETHYF. Here the CDR3 DNA reads TGTGCCAGCAGTCTTCTAGAAACCAGTCCTGAAACCCATTACTTC.

The chain uses TRBV4-1 and TRBJ2-5, with D hard to call. Germline CDR1 is MGHRA and CDR2 is YSYEKL. The ends were cut back, 1 base at V and 1 base at J, with 7 bases in the middle. This CDR3 is 14 amino acids long. CDR3 nucleotides: TGCGCCAGCAGCCAAGGTTCCAGCCAAGAGACCCAGTACTTC. This codes for CASSQGSSQETQYF.

On this clonotype: A read error may explain this, as a much larger clone is one base away. The V call is TRBV10-3, the J call TRBJ2-1, with 9 positions matching TRBD1. CDR3 length equals 15 residues. Germline CDR1 and CDR2: ENHRY and SYGVKD. The CDR3 region has the DNA TGTGCCATCAGTGACCGGGACAGGGCGTTCAATGAGCAGATCTTC. As protein: CAISDRDRAFNEQIF.

Turning to this clonotype: A much more abundant neighbour one base away suggests this may be a read error. The J gene is TRBJ2-3, the V gene TRBV5-4, with D uncertain. Germline V lookup: CDR1 SGHNT, CDR2 YYREEE (reference sequence). Trimming took 6 bases from V and 2 from J, leaving 16 bases between them. There are 15 residues in the CDR3. The CDR3 DNA follows: TGTGCCAGCACCCTTTGGGCAGTTAACACAGATACGCAGTATTTT. As protein: CASTLWAVNTDTQYF.

This clonotype was observed once. This CDR3 is missing its conserved last phenylalanine or tryptophan, likely due to a read error. The chain uses TRBV4-1 and TRBJ2-7, with a possible D match to TRBD2 (6 bases). Germline CDR1 is MGHRA and CDR2 is YSYEKL. The CDR3 covers 16 residues. The CDR3 spells CASSQGRLASSYKQYL. In nucleotides, the CDR3 is TGCGCCAGCAGCCAAGGGAGGCTAGCGAGCTCCTACAAGCAGTACCTC.

About this clonotype: The conserved phenylalanine or tryptophan normally closing the CDR3 is absent here, so this likely arose from a read error. The CDR3 spells CASSVGGTGETQYL. CDR3 nucleotide sequence: TGCGCCAGCAGTGTAGGGGGCACAGGAGAGACCCAGTACTTA. This rearrangement joins TRBV10-2 to TRBJ2-5, with TRBD1 matching 7 bases. This CDR3 spans 14 amino acids. V shed 4 bases and J 4 bases; nucleotides not matched to a gene: 6. CDR1 WSHSY and CDR2 SAAADI come from the germline V gene.

This clonotype showed up just once. V and J are TRBV6-5 and TRBJ2-3, with D possibly being TRBD1 or TRBD2 (5 bases each). The CDR3 extends over 14 amino acids. The ends were cut back, 6 bases at V and 11 bases at J, with 21 bases in the middle. Per the germline V gene, CDR1 is MNHEY and CDR2 is SVGAGI. Written as DNA, the CDR3 is TGTGCCAGCAGCCATGGGGGTCAGGATGGAGTGCAGTATTTT. This sequence encodes CASSHGGQDGVQYF.

The genes are TRBV29-1 and TRBJ2-7; D remains unclear. The CDR3 is 11 residues long. Germline loops: CDR1 SQVTM, CDR2 ANQGSEA. Trimming took off 8 bases at V and 7 bases at J, with 15 bases between the two ends. CDR3 bases: TGCAGCAGGACCTCCTCATATGAGCAGTACTTC. It yields the protein CSRTSSYEQYF.

With regard to this clonotype: A much larger clone lies a single base off, so this may be a read error. This rearrangement joins TRBV14 to TRBJ2-5; D not certain. The V gene's germline CDR1 is SGHDN and CDR2 FVKESK. This CDR3 has 13 amino acids. The CDR3 nucleotides read TGTGCCAGCAACCAAGGGTTGGGAAGGGCCCAGTACTTC. This gives the protein CASNQGLGRAQYF.

About this clonotype: This may be a read error, as it is one base from a much larger clone. CDR3 in amino acids: CASSQDRVGANTGELFF. The CDR3 bases are TGCGCCAGCAGCCAAGATAGAGTGGGAGCGAACACCGGGGAGCTGTTTTTT. The V and J genes are TRBV4-1 and TRBJ2-2, with a tentative D call TRBD2 (5 bases). The germline gives CDR1 MGHRA, CDR2 YSYEKL. Trimming left V 0 bases short and J 0 bases short, with 11 bases between. This CDR3 has 17 amino acids.

This clonotype came up a few times. The V gene is TRBV5-1, the J gene TRBJ2-7, with 7 bases lining up with TRBD2. Losses at the gene ends were 1 base for V and 3 bases for J; bases not matched to a gene: 13. CDR1 and CDR2 from the germline V gene are SGHRS and YFSETQ. The CDR3 runs to 17 residues. The DNA for the CDR3 is TGCGCCAGCAGCTTGAGTCGAGAGAGAGCGGGGCTCTACGAGCAGTACTTC. Translating gives CASSLSRERAGLYEQYF.

The rearrangement links TRBV5-1 to TRBJ2-5; 9 bases map to TRBD1. The CDR3 length is 16 residues. Losses at the gene ends were 4 bases for V and 5 bases for J; bases not matched to a gene: 12. CDR1 is SGHRS, CDR2 YFSETQ, per germline. Written as DNA, the CDR3 is TGCGCCAGCAGCCTCGGGGGACAGGGTGTTTTGGAGACCCAGTACTTC. Translation gives CASSLGGQGVLETQYF.

The V call is TRBV28, the J call TRBJ2-7, with TRBD1 matching 8 bases. Per the germline V gene, CDR1 is MDHEN and CDR2 is SYDVKM. Unmatched junction bases numbered 8, after V lost 4 bases and J lost 0 bases. The length of the CDR3 is 16 residues. CDR3 loop: CASSSRIQGGSYEQYF. In nucleotides, the CDR3 is TGTGCCAGCAGTTCAAGGATACAGGGGGGCTCCTACGAGCAGTACTTC. The entire variable domain, with the rest obtained from reference TRBV28 and TRBJ2-7, is as follows: DVKVTQSSRYLVKRTGEKVFLECVQDMDHENMFWYRQDPGLGLRLIYFSYDVKMKEKGDIPEGYSVSREKKERFSLILESASTNQTSMYLCASSSRIQGGSYEQYFGPGTRLTVT.

In the case of this clonotype: A much larger clone is a single base away; this may be a read error. The chain joins TRBV20-1 to TRBJ2-4; no definite D call. V was clipped by 0 bases and J by 8 bases, with 8 bases between them. CDR1 and CDR2 from the germline V gene are DFQATT and SNEGSKA (reference sequence). The CDR3 loop spans 12 amino acids. The CDR3 DNA is TGCAGTGCTAGAGAGACAAGGTACATTCAGTACTTC. Protein: CSARETRYIQYF.